This TCR beta chain was captured in a study of cytomegalovirus exposure and HLA in healthy donors. Measured with immunoSEQ multiplex PCR; TCRdb has only the in-frame clones, and not every one. This table has roughly 52,000 clones, around 90% appearing once. About this clone itself: Its matching antigen is unknown.

CDR3 size: 14 residues. V shed 0 bases, J shed 5 bases, and the junction held 1 base outside the gene matches. Germline lookup yields CDR1 SGHKS and CDR2 YYEKEE (reference sequence). Regarding the study as a whole: 164 TCR beta chains were listed as cytomegalovirus-associated.

The sequenced sample was PBMCs. The source of this sequence is a young woman in good health and CMV-seronegative. J is TRBJ2-7 and V is TRBV5-5, with 11 bases that match TRBD1. The CDR3 protein is CASSLGTGGDEQYF. CDR3 coding DNA: TGTGCCAGCAGCTTGGGGACAGGGGGCGACGAGCAGTACTTC.